This T cell receptor beta chain was sequenced for a study of CXCR3-negative and CXCR3-positive naive CD8 T cells. Findings and caveats of the study: The TRBV-TRBJ usage of naive CXCR3-negative and CXCR3-positive cells was similar, but that of memory cells differed.

In germline, CDR1 is SEHNR, CDR2 FQNEAQ (reference sequence). CDR3 size: 13 residues. As to this clonotype: The antigen is not known.

The authors prepared UMI-labeled TRB cDNA libraries by 5' RACE. TCRdb re-analyzed the 5' RACE reads; it lists each CDR3 protein once, without DNA. The sample totals around 56,000 distinct CDR3 sequences; its top ten clones hold 0.42%. The chain couples TRBV7-9 to TRBJ2-4. Sequenced: naive CXCR3- CD8+ T cells from blood. The subset: CD45RO-CCR7+CD27+CD95- naive CD8+ T cells lacking CXCR3 (TNR3-). This clonotype was obtained from a human donor in good health. Some clones in this sample may be carry-over from other donors' samples. Here the CDR3 reads CASSPLDWNIQYF. The full variable domain, its missing parts supplied by reference TRBV7-9 and TRBJ2-4, is DTGVSQNPRHKITKRGQNVTFRCDPISEHNRLYWYRQTLGQGPEFLTYFQNEAQLEKSRLLSDRFSAERPKGSFSTLEIQRTEQGDSAMYLCASSPLDWNIQYFGAGTRLSVL.